These T cell receptor beta chains were read from a single sample in a study of neurological immune-mediated disorders. TCRdb reanalysed the 5' RACE reads using MiXCR and keeps one entry per CDR3 protein. The profile covers approximately 65,000 distinct CDR3 sequences, with approximately 5.3% appearing a single time and around 5.1% taken by the ten largest. Sequenced: PBMCs. Source of these receptors: a human donor with multiple sclerosis. The donor label of this sample is uncertain. Both conserved end residues are part of each CDR3.

cdr3_aa j_call v_call
CATSRGRYSNQPQHF TRBJ1-5 TRBV15
CSARDLQQGDYEQYF TRBJ2-7 TRBV20-1
CSATAPKGPIYNEQFF TRBJ2-1 TRBV20-1
CASTLLAGGADTQYF TRBJ2-3 TRBV5-1
CASSPGVGDTQYF TRBJ2-3 TRBV18
CASSLGEFVAPLHF TRBJ1-6 TRBV7-9
CAYKTGGNTEAFF TRBJ1-1 TRBV30
CASSLLGAGFNEQFF TRBJ2-1 TRBV11-2
CASSLGQGGREKLFF TRBJ1-4 TRBV5-1
CSATDRGGSIQYF TRBJ2-4 TRBV20-1
CSARIDWYGYTF TRBJ1-2 TRBV20-1
CASSVGVEGADTQYF TRBJ2-3 TRBV9
CASSAQGADGYTF TRBJ1-2 TRBV5-1
CASSEMNTEAFF TRBJ1-1 TRBV25-1
CASSLDNNYGYTF TRBJ1-2 TRBV7-2